This TCR beta chain was sequenced for a study of blood T cell repertoires in COVID-19. Across the whole study: Samples of COVID-19 (acute and convalescent) were obtained from the United States, Italy and Spain. Nucleic acid was either cDNA or gDNA, and it came from T cells, B-cell-depleted T cells, or PBMCs.

Only in-frame clones appear in the TCRdb table, and some are missing; sequencing was by immunoSEQ multiplex PCR. The sample carries over 55,000 clones, about four fifths recorded once. In Seattle, patients joined the study during active infection and were tracked longitudinally. The receptor's source is a man aged 80 or over with COVID-19, enrolled during active disease. Source material: peripheral blood.

The CDR3, as DNA: TGTGCCAGTAGATCGGGACAGGGGTGGTATGGCTACACCTTC. It yields the protein CASRSGQGWYGYTF. The chain joins TRBV19 to TRBJ1-2; 10 positions match TRBD1. The CDR3 spans 14 residues. The germline CDR1 and CDR2 sequences are LNHDA and SQIVND (reference sequence). V shed 6 bases, J shed 5 bases, and the junction held 6 bases outside the gene matches. The full variable domain, its missing parts supplied by reference TRBV19 and TRBJ1-2, is DGGITQSPKYLFRKEGQNVTLSCEQNLNHDAMYWYRQDPGQGLRLIYYSQIVNDFQKGDIAEGYSVSREKKESFPLTVTSAQKNPTAFYLCASRSGQGWYGYTFGSGTRLTVV.